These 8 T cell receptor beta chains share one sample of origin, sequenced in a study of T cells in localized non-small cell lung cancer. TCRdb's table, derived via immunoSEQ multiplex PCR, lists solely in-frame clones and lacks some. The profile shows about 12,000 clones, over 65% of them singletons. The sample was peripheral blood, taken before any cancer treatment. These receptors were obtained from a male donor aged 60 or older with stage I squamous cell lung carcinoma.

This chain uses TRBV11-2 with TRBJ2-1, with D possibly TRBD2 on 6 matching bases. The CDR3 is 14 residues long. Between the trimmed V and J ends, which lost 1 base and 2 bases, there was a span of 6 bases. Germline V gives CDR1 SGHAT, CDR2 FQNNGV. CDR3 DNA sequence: TGTGCCAGCAGCTTAGGCGGGACCTACAATGAGCAGTTCTTC. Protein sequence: CASSLGGTYNEQFF. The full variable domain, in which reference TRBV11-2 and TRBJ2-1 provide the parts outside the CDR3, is EAGVAQSPRYKIIEKRQSVAFWCNPISGHATLYWYQQILGQGPKLLIQFQNNGVVDDSQLPKDRFSAERLKGVDSTLKIQPAKLEDSAVYLCASSLGGTYNEQFFGPGTRLTVL.

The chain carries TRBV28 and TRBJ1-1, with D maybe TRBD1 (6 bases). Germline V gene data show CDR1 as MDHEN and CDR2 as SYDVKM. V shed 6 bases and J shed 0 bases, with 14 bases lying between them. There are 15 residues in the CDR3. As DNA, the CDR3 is TGTGCCAGCAGCCCTGGGACAACAATGAACACTGAAGCTTTCTTT. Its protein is CASSPGTTMNTEAFF.

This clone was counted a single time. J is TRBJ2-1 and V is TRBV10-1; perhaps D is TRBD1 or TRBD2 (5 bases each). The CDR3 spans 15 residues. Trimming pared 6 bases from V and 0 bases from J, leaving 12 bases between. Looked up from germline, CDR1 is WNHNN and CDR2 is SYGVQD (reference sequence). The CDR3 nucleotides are TGCGCCAGCAGGACAGAGCGGAGCTCCTACAATGAGCAGTTCTTC. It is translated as CASRTERSSYNEQFF.

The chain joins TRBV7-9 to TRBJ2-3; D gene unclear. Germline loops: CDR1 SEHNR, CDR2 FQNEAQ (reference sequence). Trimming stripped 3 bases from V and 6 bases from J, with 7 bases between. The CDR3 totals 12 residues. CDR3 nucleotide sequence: TGTGCCAGCAGCTTTAAGTCCGATACGCAGTATTTT. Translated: CASSFKSDTQYF.

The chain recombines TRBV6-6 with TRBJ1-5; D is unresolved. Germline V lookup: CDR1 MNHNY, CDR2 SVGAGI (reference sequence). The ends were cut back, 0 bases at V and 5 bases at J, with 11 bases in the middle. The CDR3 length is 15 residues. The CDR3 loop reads CASSYSRRGDQPQHF. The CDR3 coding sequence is TGTGCCAGCAGTTACTCGCGGCGGGGAGATCAGCCCCAGCATTTT.

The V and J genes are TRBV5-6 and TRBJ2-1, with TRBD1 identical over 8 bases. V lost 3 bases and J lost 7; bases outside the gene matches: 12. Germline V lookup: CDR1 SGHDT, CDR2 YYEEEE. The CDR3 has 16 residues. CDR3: CASSSLRGLQVNEQFF. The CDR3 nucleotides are TGTGCCAGCAGCTCACTCAGGGGGCTTCAGGTAAATGAGCAGTTCTTC.

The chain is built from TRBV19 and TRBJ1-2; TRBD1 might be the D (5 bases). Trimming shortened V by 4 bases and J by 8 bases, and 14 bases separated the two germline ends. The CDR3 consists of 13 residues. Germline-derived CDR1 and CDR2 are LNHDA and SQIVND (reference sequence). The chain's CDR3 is CASSSQVTGGYTF. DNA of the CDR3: TGTGCCAGTAGTAGTCAGGTTACAGGCGGCTACACCTTC.

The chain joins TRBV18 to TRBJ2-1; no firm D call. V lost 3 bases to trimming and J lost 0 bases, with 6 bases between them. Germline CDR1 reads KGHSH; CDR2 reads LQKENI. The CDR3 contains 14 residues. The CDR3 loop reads CASSPRSSYNEQFF. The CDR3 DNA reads TGTGCCAGCTCACCCCGGAGCTCCTACAATGAGCAGTTCTTC.